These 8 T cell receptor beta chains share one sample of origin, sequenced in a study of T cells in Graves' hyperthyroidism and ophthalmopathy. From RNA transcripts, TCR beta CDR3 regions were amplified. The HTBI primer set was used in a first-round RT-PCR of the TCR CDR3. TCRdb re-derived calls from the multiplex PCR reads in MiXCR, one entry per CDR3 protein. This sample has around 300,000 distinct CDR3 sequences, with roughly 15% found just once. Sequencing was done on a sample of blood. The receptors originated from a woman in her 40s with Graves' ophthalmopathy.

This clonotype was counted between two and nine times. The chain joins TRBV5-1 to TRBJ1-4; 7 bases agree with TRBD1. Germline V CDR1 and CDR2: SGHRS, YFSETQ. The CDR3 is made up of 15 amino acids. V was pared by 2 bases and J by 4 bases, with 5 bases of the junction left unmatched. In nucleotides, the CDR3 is TGCGCCAGCAGCTTCAGCGGGACAGATAATGAAAAACTGTTTTTT. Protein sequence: CASSFSGTDNEKLFF.

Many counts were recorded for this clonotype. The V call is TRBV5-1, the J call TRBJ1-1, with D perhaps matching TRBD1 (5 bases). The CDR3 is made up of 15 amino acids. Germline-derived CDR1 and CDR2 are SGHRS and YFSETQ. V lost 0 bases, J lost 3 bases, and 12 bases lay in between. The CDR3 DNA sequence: TGCGCCAGCAGCTTGGGGGGGACGCCCTACACTGAAGCTTTCTTT. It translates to CASSLGGTPYTEAFF.

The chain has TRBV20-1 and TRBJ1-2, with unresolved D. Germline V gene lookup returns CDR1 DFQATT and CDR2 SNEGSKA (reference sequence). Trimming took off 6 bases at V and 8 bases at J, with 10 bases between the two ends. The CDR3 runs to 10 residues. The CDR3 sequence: CSAKGHGYTF. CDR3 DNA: TGCAGTGCAAAGGGTCACGGCTACACCTTC.

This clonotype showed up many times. The CDR3 DNA follows: TGTGCCATAGCCCCTTCAAGGGGAAACACCATATATTTT. Its translation: CAIAPSRGNTIYF. The chain carries TRBV2 and TRBJ1-3, with unresolved D. Trimming took 10 bases from V and 4 from J, leaving 14 bases between them. Germline V gives CDR1 SNHLY, CDR2 FYNNEI. The CDR3 has 13 residues.

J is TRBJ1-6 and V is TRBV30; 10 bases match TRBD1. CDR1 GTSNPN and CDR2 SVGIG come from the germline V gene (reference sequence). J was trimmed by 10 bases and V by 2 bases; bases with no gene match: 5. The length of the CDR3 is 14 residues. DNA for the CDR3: TGTGCCTGGAGTCCGGGGACAGGGGAATCACCCCTCCACTTT. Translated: CAWSPGTGESPLHF. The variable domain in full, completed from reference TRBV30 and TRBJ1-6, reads SQTIHQWPATLVQPVGSPLSLECTVEGTSNPNLYWYRQAAGRGLQLLFYSVGIGQISSEVPQNLSASRPQDRQFILSSKKLLLSDSGFYLCAWSPGTGESPLHFGNGTRLTVT.

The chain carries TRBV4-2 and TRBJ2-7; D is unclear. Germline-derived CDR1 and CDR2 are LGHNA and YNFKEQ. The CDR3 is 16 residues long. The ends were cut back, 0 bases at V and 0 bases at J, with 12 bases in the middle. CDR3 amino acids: CASSQDLPASSYEQYF. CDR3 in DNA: TGTGCCAGCAGCCAAGATCTTCCAGCCAGCTCCTACGAGCAGTACTTC.

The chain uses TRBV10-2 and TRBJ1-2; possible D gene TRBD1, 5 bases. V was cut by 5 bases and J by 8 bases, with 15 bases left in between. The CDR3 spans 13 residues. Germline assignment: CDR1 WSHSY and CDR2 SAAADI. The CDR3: CASSPSGPVGYTF. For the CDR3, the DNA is TGCGCCAGCAGTCCGTCAGGGCCCGTGGGCTACACCTTC.

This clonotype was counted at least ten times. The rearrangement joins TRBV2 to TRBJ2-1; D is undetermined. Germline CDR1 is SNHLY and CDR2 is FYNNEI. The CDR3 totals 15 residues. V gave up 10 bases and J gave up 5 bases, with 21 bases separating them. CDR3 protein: CATTDLPTRHNEQFF. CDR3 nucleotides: TGTGCCACCACCGATTTACCCACCCGACACAATGAGCAGTTCTTC.